What follows are 3 T cell receptor beta chains derived from one specimen sequenced in a study of vaccination and CD4 T cells after COVID-19. The study sequenced cultured CD4+ T cell DNA using the Oncomine TCR Beta short-read assay. TCRdb redid the calling of the PCR reads with MiXCR, one entry per CDR3 protein. The table lists roughly 25,000 distinct CDR3 sequences, 62% of them singletons. Treatment specified: roughly 11-day PBMC culture with coronavirus spike peptide pools or control peptides (ViraFEST assay). These TCRs are of unknown antigen specificity. The material sequenced was CD4+ T cells from blood, cultured in vitro. These receptors were collected from a human donor who had recovered from COVID-19.

This clonotype was seen only a few times. This chain links TRBV6-1 with TRBJ2-2, with 7 bases aligning to TRBD1. The CDR3 loop spans 14 amino acids. V shed 5 bases and J 5 bases; nucleotides not matched to a gene: 5. Germline V gives CDR1 MNHNS, CDR2 SASEGT. Written as DNA, the CDR3 is TGTGCCAGCAGTCAGGGACAGCCAACCGGGGAGCTGTTTTTT. Its protein is CASSQGQPTGELFF.

The chain employs TRBV6-1 and TRBJ2-7; weak D call: TRBD1 (7 bases). Germline lookup yields CDR1 MNHNS and CDR2 SASEGT. V shed 6 bases and J shed 2 bases, with 17 bases lying between them. The CDR3 totals 15 residues. The DNA of the CDR3 is TGTGCCAGCAGGACCGCGGGACAGCTTACCTACGAGCAGTACTTC. This gives the protein CASRTAGQLTYEQYF.

This chain joins TRBV20-1 and TRBJ2-7; 8 bases are shared with TRBD2. Losses at the gene ends were 3 bases for V and 6 bases for J; bases not matched to a gene: 4. In germline, CDR1 is DFQATT, CDR2 SNEGSKA (reference sequence). CDR3 length: 12 amino acids. CDR3 bases: TGCAGTGCTAGGGCGGGAGGTCGCGAGCAGTACTTC. This translates into CSARAGGREQYF.